A single sample gave rise to the 2 T cell receptor beta chains below, sequenced in a study of chemoradiotherapy in HPV16-positive cancers. Here immunoSEQ multiplex PCR was the method, and the copy in TCRdb shows in-frame clones only, minus some. The sample lists thousands of clones, about 91% occurring once. This material consisted of tumor tissue, taken from a patient who underwent chemoradiotherapy. These receptors were obtained from a human donor with HPV-associated anogenital cancer.

This CDR3 is CASSQEGTRGSNEQFF. The CDR3 nucleotides are TGCGCCAGCAGCCAAGAAGGGACCCGGGGGAGCAATGAGCAGTTCTTC. The chain joins TRBV4-1 to TRBJ2-1, with D maybe TRBD2 (6 bases). The CDR3 contains 16 residues. Per the germline V gene, CDR1 is MGHRA and CDR2 is YSYEKL. V gave up 0 bases and J gave up 6 bases, with 15 bases separating them.

The chain couples TRBV6-1 to TRBJ1-2; no definite D call. The V gene's germline CDR1 is MNHNS and CDR2 SASEGT. The ends were cut back, 4 bases at V and 3 bases at J, with 9 bases in the middle. The length of the CDR3 is 13 residues. The DNA of the CDR3 is TGTGCCAGCAGTGGCGTGTTGCACTATGGCTACACCTTC. Amino acids: CASSGVLHYGYTF.